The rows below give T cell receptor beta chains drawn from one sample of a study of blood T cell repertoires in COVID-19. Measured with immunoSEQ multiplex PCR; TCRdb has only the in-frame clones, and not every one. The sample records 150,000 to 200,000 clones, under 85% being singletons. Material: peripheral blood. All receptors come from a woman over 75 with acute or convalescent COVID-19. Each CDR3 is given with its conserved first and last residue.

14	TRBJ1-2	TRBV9	CASSASSVNYGYTF
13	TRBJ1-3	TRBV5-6	CASSNRLGEAIYF
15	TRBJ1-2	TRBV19	CASSRSGQANYGYTF
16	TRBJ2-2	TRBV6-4	CATTTSGRAGTGELFF
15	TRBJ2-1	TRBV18	CASSPGTGGGGEQFF
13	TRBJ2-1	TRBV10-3	CAISELVLNEQFF
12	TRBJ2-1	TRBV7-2	CASSPYESEQFF
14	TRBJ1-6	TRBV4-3	CASSQGLENSPLHF
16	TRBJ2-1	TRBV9	CASSGRSGSAYNEQFF
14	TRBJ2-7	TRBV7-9	CASSLSGGSNEQYF
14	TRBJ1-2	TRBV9	CASSVGTPGIGYTF
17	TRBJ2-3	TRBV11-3	CASSLSPGLGSSDTQYF
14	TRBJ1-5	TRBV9	CASSVRGGVQPQHF
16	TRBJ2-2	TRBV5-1	CASSSSGTSESGELFF
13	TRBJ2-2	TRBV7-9	CASSFPGKGELFF
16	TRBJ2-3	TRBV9	CASSAGLGWGPDTQYF
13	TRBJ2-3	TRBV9	CASSVQVPDTQYF
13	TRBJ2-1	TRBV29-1	CSVVYAGSYEQFF
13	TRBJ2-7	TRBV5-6	CASSQGGFHEQYF
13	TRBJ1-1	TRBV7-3	CASSLTSSTEAFF
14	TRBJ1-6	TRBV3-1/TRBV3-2	CASSHWQGHSPLHF
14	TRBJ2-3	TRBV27	CASSPGLAPDTQYF
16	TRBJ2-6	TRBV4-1	CASSQDSGTGANVLTF